This TCR beta chain is from a study of T-cell memory formation after mild COVID-19 (dated by TCRdb to the early 2020s). In terms of the full investigation: TCR sequence clusters from the two donors were found to be largely donor specific. Longitudinal TCRalpha and TCRbeta repertoire sequencing tracked T-cell clones expanding and contracting after mild COVID-19 in a couple of donors. Two young, previously healthy adult volunteers made up the cohort, one male and one female. Study-level results and caveats: Contracting CD4+ clones were found mainly in CM and EM memory subsets, while CD8+ clones were enriched in EMRA. Balanced CD4/CD8 phenotypes were observed for clones contracting from day 15 to 85, whereas a bias towards CD4+ was observed for a second wave of clones expanding from day 15 to 37. Some responding clones were found in pre-infection memory, which suggests that pre-existing cross-reactive memory T cells took part in the SARS-CoV-2 response. Whether the second-wave clones peaking on day 37 were SARS-CoV-2 specific was not confirmed. The study included only a couple of mild cases, and larger cohorts that include severe cases with pre-infection samples were judged to be necessary.

About this clonotype itself: Its antigen is currently not known. Base qualities are not at hand, and no much larger clone is one base apart.

As encoded in the germline V gene, CDR1 is MGHDK while CDR2 is SYGVNS. There are 14 amino acids in the CDR3, from cysteine to phenylalanine inclusive. Solely the CDR3 DNA is kept, with 42 bases framed from the first base. A distance of 8 bases separates the germline ends of V and J, which lose 8 bases and 0 bases respectively. Ficoll-Paque density gradient centrifugation was the method used to isolate PBMCs. The sequencer was an Illumina NovaSeq 6000. cDNA libraries for TCRalpha and TCRbeta were prepared by 5'RACE using constant-segment primers, with sample barcodes and unique molecular identifiers added. Trizol reagent was used to extract RNA from every sample. Library amplification was performed in two PCR steps, and a second sample barcode and Illumina TruSeq adapters were introduced in the second step. The libraries were sequenced on an Illumina NovaSeq using 2 x 150 bp paired-end reads. From the authors' description of their analysis: Demultiplexing of reads and collapsing into UMI-guided consensus sequences were performed with migec v1.2.7. Using mixcr v2.1.11, UMI consensuses were aligned to TRA and TRB V and J templates and then assembled into clonotypes. Expanded or contracted clonotypes were those called significant by both edgeR and NoisET, with noise models trained on biological replicates. For edgeR calls, a false discovery rate-adjusted p below 0.01 and a log2 fold-change threshold of 1 were applied. As an exploratory analysis of dynamics, max-normalized trajectories of the 1000 most abundant clonotypes were examined with PCA combined with hierarchical clustering. Separately sequenced CD4+ and CD8+ repertoires were used to assign the CD4 or CD8 phenotype of responding clones. The public reads were reprocessed in TCRdb via fastp at Q25 and MiXCR, keeping in-frame beta chains. Merged by CDR3 protein, the rows form single entries marked with the most common genes and DNA. In this record, the V and J calls reflect TCRdb's handling and not the investigators' own analysis. The sample contains around 310,000 distinct CDR3 sequences, roughly 15% of them found a single time. Of the sample, about 22% falls within the top ten clones.

Sequencing was done on a sample of PBMCs or a T cell subset sorted from them (not recorded which). This chain joins TRBV25-1 to TRBJ2-6; the D gene assignment is ambiguous. This sequence was found in a man aged 18 to 30 who had mild COVID-19 (a few samples of this study predate the infection). The sample titles of this study are shuffled in the database, so cell type and time point are left out; the donor was told from shared clones. This receptor has the CDR3 CASRHDSGANVLTF. Here is the DNA: TGTGCCAGCCGACACGACTCTGGGGCCAACGTCCTGACTTTC.